This T cell receptor beta chain was retrieved from a study of blood T cell repertoires in COVID-19. As for the study in general: In each case, the material was cDNA or gDNA derived from T cells, B-cell-depleted T cells, or PBMCs.

Authors' analysis steps: Reference gene primer amplification gave nucleated cell count estimates. Assay used: immunoSEQ multiplex PCR; TCRdb lists only in-frame clones, some missing. The DNA gave D and trimming, while V, J and clone size come from that table. The table records hundreds of thousands of clones, just under 90% of them present only once. V was pared by 4 bases and J by 0 bases, with 10 bases between. Germline-derived CDR1 and CDR2 are MNHEY and SVGAGI. The CDR3 loop spans 14 amino acids. The TCR was taken from a woman aged 25 to 39 with COVID-19, enrolled during active disease. V gene TRBV6-5 combines with J gene TRBJ2-7; D is undetermined. The sample comprised peripheral blood. This CDR3 reads CASSLDRSSYEQYF. The DNA for the CDR3 is TGTGCCAGCAGTTTAGACCGGAGCTCCTACGAGCAGTACTTC.